This TCR beta chain emerged from a study of PD-L1 blockade in urothelial cancer. In the study overall: Blood yielded a median of 141,255 T cells per sample. Broader study findings: Pretreatment TCR clonality in blood, when below the median, was predictive of better survival.

TCRdb's copy holds only in-frame clones and misses some; the assay was immunoSEQ multiplex PCR. The sample has 70,000 to 95,000 clones; 80% to 85% are singletons. Trimming pared 5 bases from V and 1 base from J, leaving 15 bases between. The CDR3 is made up of 15 amino acids. CDR1 SGHKS and CDR2 YYEKEE come from the germline V gene (reference sequence). Regarding this clone: What it recognizes is unknown.

Time point denoted: pretreatment peripheral blood. Patients had locally advanced or metastatic urothelial carcinoma. The J gene is TRBJ1-1, the V gene TRBV5-5; maybe TRBD1 (6 bases). Here the sequenced sample was PBMCs, taken around atezolizumab (anti-PD-L1) treatment. This TCR derives from a man between 60 and 70 years old with urothelial cancer. Here the CDR3 DNA reads TGTGCCAGCAGACTGGTCGTACAGGGGAACACTGAAGCTTTCTTT. Translated: CASRLVVQGNTEAFF.